Sequencing of this T cell receptor beta chain was carried out in a study (dated by TCRdb to 2016 to 2017). Study-level background: Patients provided blood, with volumes of up to about 100 ml, in addition to duodenal biopsy samples that ranged from roughly 6 to 12. For most subjects, cells were stained with pooled PE-conjugated tetramers presenting the glia-alpha1a, -alpha2, -omega1 and -omega2 epitopes. PBMCs were gated as tetramer-binding CD4+ effector-memory gut-homing cells defined as CD3+, CD11c-, CD14-, CD15-, CD19-, CD56-, CD45RA-, CD62L- and integrin beta7+. Gluten-specific CD4+ T cell receptor repertoires in celiac disease were tracked across blood and gut, across disease stages, and over intervals of weeks to decades. The overall study examined blood and gut biopsy samples from 21 celiac disease patients. To allow long-term comparison, patients who had historic T cell material from decades earlier were asked to donate new blood and biopsy samples.

What the study reported, not specific to this receptor: The conclusions depend on the specificity of the tetramers, and in earlier work about 84% of tetramer-sorted clones showed antigen-specific proliferation. Clonotypes specific for gluten lasted for decades, and samples taken roughly 16 to 28 years apart shared up to roughly 53% overlap. About 1% of TCR-beta sequences and approximately 0.2% of paired TCR-alpha/beta clonotypes were shared across patients; authors concluded cross-contamination was not an issue. Of the 1,500 to 2,000 TCRs taken from 17 patients, roughly 10% of the TCR-alpha, TCR-beta or paired amino acid sequences were public. Because of sampling limits, maximum clonotype overlap between two independent sequencing runs of the same sample was only about 52%.

When a sample contained relatively high numbers of tetramer-positive T cells, bulk-cell sorting was done in addition to single-cell sorting. Gluten-specific T cells were isolated with HLA-DQ:gluten tetramers and analyzed by high-throughput sequencing of rearranged TCR-alpha and TCR-beta genes. PBMCs were isolated by Ficoll density gradient centrifugation and were cryopreserved prior to staining. All sorting was performed on a BD Aria II cell sorter, with flow data analyzed in FlowJo. Library construction relied on 5' RACE. A modified SMART protocol was used to prepare bulk TCR libraries. Bulk TCR libraries were sequenced on Illumina MiSeq with paired-end 300 bp reads, whereas single-cell libraries were sequenced on MiSeq with paired-end 250 bp reads. Per the source publication's procedure: Reads were preprocessed with selected pRESTO steps, and V, D, J genes and CDR3 junctions were assigned with IMGT/HighV-QUEST. Bulk sequences were retained only if present in at least two replicas with cumulative read counts of 10 or more. Repertoire diversity was measured with a sample-corrected Shannon entropy estimator, applied to samples with more than 20 cells. The raw public data were reprocessed by TCRdb itself: fastp quality trimming at Q25, MiXCR clonotype calling, in-frame beta chains only. CDR3 protein sequences are deduplicated, and each keeps its most common genes and DNA. What appears here as the V and J calls and clone size reflects TCRdb's work, not the paper's. The sample table holds approximately 150 distinct CDR3 sequences, of which just over 15% were seen once. The ten largest clones represent 50% of the sample.

This clonotype is termed large (0.1 to 1%). Base quality data are lacking; no much larger clone is found one base away. There are 14 amino acids in the CDR3, from cysteine to phenylalanine inclusive. The only DNA kept is the CDR3, 42 bases in frame from the first base. Relative to germline, V is missing 1 base and J is missing 6 bases, with 0 bases of the junction outside any gene match. CDR1 LGHNA and CDR2 YSLEER were looked up in the germline V gene. The rearranged chain carries TRBV4-3 and TRBJ2-1; 10 central bases correspond to TRBD1. This TCR came from a male donor with celiac disease. The input for sequencing was gluten tetramer+ CD4+ T cells from blood, taken while untreated, on a gluten-free diet, or during gluten challenge (not recorded which). This specimen's cell subset or site label, interpreted: CD4+ T cells binding HLA-DQ:gluten tetramers. The DNA sequence follows: TGCGCCAGCAGCCAAGGGACAGGGGGCAATGAGCAGTTCTTC. This sequence encodes CASSQGTGGNEQFF.